This record concerns one T cell receptor (beta chain) sequence. The data stem from a study of CD8 T cells in ankylosing spondylitis. Via MiXCR, TCRdb re-called the 5' RACE reads, giving one row per CDR3 protein. This table has about 89,000 distinct CDR3 sequences, around 30% appearing once. Trimming left V 6 bases short and J 3 bases short, with 11 bases between. The length of the CDR3 is 13 residues. Germline assignment: CDR1 MNHEY and CDR2 SMNVEV (reference sequence). The source of this sequence is a male donor with ankylosing spondylitis or in good health (not recorded which). The chain is built from TRBV27 and TRBJ1-2; no clear D. Sequencing was carried out using blood, either unsorted or a sorted T cell fraction (not recorded which). The CDR3 bases are TGTGCCAGCAGACATACAACGGACTATGGCTACACCTTC. This codes for CASRHTTDYGYTF.